This T cell receptor (beta chain) comes out of a study of response to subunit inactivated influenza vaccine. TCRdb redid the calling of the RT-PCR reads with MiXCR, one entry per CDR3 protein. The sample carries about 540,000 distinct CDR3 sequences, under 30% recorded once. CDR1 and CDR2 (germline): LNHDA, SQIVND (reference sequence). Between the trimmed V and J ends, which lost 8 bases and 8 bases, there was a span of 12 bases. This CDR3 is 12 amino acids long. This clonotype is a singleton in its sample. The data were also submitted as part of a second study, on T cells expressing NK-cell markers. That paper states: The authors generated TCR beta cDNA through 5'RACE template switching with UMIs. It was sorted CD3+CD56+NKG2C+, CD3+CD56+NKG2C- and CD3+CD56-NKG2C+ T cells that supplied the TCR beta repertoires. Several experiments added an anti-gamma-delta TCR antibody to sort only alpha-beta TCR T cells.

The gene calls are TRBV19 and TRBJ1-4; no clear D gene. Sequenced here: CD4+ T cells sorted from PBMCs, sampled less than 13 days after vaccination. The TCR sequence derives from a man in his forties or fifties who received an inactivated influenza vaccine. CDR3 region: CASATSGEKLFF. CDR3 nucleotides: TGTGCCAGTGCAACTTCGGGAGAAAAACTGTTTTTT.